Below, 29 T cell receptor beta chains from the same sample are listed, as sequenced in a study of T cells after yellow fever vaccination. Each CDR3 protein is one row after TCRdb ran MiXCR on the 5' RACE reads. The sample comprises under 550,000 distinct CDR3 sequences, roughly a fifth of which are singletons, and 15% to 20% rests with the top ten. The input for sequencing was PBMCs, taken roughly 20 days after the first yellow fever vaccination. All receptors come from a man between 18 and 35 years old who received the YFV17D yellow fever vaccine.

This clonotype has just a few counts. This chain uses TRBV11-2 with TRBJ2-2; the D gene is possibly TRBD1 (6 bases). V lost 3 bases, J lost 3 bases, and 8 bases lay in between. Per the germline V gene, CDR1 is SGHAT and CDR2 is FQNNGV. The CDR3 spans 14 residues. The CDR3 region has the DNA TGTGCCAGCAGCTTTCAGGGGCACACCGGGGAGCTGTTTTTT. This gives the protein CASSFQGHTGELFF.

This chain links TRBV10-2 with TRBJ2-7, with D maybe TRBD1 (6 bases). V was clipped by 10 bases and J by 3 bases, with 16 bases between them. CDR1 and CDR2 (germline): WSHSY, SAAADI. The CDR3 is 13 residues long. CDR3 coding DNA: TGCGCCACCCTGACAGGCGGATACTACGAGCAGTACTTC. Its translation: CATLTGGYYEQYF.

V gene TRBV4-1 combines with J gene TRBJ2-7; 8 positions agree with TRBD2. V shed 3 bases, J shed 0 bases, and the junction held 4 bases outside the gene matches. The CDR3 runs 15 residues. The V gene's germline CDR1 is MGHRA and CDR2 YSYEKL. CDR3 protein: CASSHQRGPSYEQYF. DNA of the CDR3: TGCGCCAGCAGCCATCAGCGGGGGCCCTCCTACGAGCAGTACTTC.

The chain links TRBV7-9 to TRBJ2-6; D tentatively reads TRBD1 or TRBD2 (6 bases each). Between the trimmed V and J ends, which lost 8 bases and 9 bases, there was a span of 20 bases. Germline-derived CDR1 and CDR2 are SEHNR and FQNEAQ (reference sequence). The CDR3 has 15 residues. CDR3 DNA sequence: TGTGCCAGCGCCACCGAGAGGGGGGAAGACAACGTCCTGACTTTC. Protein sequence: CASATERGEDNVLTF. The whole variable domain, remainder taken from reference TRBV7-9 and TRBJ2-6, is DTGVSQNPRHKITKRGQNVTFRCDPISEHNRLYWYRQTLGQGPEFLTYFQNEAQLEKSRLLSDRFSAERPKGSFSTLEIQRTEQGDSAMYLCASATERGEDNVLTFGAGSRLTVL.

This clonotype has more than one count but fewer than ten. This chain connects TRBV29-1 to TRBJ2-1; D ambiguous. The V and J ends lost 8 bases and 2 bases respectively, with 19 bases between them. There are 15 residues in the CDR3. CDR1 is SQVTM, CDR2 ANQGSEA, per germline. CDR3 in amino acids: CSTEGDGSPYNEQFF. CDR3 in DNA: TGCAGCACTGAAGGAGACGGCTCGCCCTACAATGAGCAGTTCTTC.

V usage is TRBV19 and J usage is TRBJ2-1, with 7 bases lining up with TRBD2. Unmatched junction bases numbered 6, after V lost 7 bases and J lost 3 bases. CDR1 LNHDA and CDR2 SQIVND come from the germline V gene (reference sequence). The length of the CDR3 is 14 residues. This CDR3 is CASNSRGVYNEQFF. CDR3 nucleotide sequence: TGTGCCAGTAATTCCCGGGGGGTCTACAATGAGCAGTTCTTC.

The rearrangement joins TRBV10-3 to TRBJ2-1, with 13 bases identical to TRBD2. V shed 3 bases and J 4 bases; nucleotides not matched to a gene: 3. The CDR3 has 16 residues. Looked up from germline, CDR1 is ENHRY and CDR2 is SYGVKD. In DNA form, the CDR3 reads TGTGCCATCAGTGAACTAGCGGGGGGGAAGTACAATGAGCAGTTCTTC. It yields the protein CAISELAGGKYNEQFF.

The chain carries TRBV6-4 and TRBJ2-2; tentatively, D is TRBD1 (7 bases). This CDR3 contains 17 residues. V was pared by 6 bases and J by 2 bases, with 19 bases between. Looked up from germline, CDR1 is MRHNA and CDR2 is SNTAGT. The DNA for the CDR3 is TGTGCCAGCAGCGTTTTTGGGGGGACAGATAACACCGGGGAGCTGTTTTTT. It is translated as CASSVFGGTDNTGELFF.

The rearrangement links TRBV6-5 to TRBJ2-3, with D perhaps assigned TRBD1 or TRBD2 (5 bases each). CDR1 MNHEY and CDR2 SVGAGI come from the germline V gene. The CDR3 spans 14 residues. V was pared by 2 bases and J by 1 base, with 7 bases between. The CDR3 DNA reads TGTGCCAGCAGTTACCAGGGAGGCACAGATACGCAGTATTTT. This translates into CASSYQGGTDTQYF.

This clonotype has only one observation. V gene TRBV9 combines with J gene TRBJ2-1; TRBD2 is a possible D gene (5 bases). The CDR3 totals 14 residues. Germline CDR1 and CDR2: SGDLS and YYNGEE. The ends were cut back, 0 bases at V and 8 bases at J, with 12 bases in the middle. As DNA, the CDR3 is TGTGCCAGCAGCGTAGTTGGAAACGGGGATGAGCAGTTCTTC. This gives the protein CASSVVGNGDEQFF.

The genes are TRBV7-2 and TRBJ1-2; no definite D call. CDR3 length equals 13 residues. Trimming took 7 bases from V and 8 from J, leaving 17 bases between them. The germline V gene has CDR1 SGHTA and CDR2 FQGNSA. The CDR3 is CASTLTGTFGYTF. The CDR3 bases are TGTGCCAGCACTCTGACTGGAACTTTCGGCTACACCTTC.

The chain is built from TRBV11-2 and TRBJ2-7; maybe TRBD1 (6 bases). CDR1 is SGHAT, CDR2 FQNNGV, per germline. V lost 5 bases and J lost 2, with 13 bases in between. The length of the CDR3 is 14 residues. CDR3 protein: CASSPRGIPYEQYF. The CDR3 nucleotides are TGTGCCAGCAGCCCTAGGGGGATTCCCTACGAGCAGTACTTC. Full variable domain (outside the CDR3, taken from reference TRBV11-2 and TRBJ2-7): EAGVAQSPRYKIIEKRQSVAFWCNPISGHATLYWYQQILGQGPKLLIQFQNNGVVDDSQLPKDRFSAERLKGVDSTLKIQPAKLEDSAVYLCASSPRGIPYEQYFGPGTRLTVT.

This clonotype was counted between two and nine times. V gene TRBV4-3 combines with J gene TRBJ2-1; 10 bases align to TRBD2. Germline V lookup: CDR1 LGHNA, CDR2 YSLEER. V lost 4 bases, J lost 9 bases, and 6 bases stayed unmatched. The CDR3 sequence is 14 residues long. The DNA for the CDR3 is TGCGCCAGCAGCCCATGGACTAGCGGTGGTGAGCAGTTCTTC. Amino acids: CASSPWTSGGEQFF.

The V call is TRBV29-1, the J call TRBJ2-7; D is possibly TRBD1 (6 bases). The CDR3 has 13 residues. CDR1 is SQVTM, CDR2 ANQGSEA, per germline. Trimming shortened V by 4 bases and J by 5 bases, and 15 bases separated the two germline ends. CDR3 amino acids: CSVVSGEGDEQYF. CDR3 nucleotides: TGCAGCGTTGTTTCAGGGGAAGGCGACGAGCAGTACTTC.

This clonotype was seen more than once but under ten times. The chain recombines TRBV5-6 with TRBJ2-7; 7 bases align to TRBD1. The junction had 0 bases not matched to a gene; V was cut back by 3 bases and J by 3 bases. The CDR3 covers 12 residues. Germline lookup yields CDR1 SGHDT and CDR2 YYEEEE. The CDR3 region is CASSWDSYEQYV. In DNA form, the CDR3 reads TGTGCCAGCAGCTGGGACAGCTACGAGCAGTACGTC.

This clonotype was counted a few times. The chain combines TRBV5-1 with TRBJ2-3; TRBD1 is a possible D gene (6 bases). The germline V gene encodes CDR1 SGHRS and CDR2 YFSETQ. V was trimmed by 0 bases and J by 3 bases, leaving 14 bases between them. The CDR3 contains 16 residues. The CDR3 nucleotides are TGCGCCAGCAGCTTGGGGCTCAGGGGAAGTACAGATACGCAGTATTTT. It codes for CASSLGLRGSTDTQYF. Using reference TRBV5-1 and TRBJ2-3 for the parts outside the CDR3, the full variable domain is KAGVTQTPRYLIKTRGQQVTLSCSPISGHRSVSWYQQTPGQGLQFLFEYFSETQRNKGNFPGRFSGRQFSNSRSEMNVSTLELGDSALYLCASSLGLRGSTDTQYFGPGTRLTVL.

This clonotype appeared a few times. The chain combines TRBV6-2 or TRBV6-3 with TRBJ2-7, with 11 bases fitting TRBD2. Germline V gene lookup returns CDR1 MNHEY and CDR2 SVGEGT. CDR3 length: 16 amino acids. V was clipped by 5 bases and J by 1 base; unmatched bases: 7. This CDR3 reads CASSKSGTSGSYEQYV. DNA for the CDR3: TGTGCCAGCAGTAAATCCGGGACTAGCGGATCCTACGAGCAGTACGTC.

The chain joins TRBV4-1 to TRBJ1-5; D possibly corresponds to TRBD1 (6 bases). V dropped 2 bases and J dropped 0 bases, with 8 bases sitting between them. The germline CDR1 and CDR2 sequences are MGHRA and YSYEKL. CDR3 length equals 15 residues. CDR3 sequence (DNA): TGCGCCAGCAGCCAACGGGACAATAGCAATCAGCCCCAGCATTTT. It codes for CASSQRDNSNQPQHF.

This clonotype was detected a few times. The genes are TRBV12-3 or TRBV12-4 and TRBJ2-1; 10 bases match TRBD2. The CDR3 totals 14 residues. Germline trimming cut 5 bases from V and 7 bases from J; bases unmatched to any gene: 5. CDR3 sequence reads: CASSPRLAGNEQFF. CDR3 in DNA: TGTGCCAGCAGTCCCAGACTAGCGGGTAATGAGCAGTTCTTC.

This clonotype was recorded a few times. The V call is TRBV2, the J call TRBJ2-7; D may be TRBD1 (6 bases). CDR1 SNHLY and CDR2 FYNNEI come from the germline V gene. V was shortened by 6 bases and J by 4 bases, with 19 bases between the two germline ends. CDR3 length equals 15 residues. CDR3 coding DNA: TGTGCCAGCAGATACCAACTTTGGACAGTATACGAGCAGTACTTC. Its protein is CASRYQLWTVYEQYF.

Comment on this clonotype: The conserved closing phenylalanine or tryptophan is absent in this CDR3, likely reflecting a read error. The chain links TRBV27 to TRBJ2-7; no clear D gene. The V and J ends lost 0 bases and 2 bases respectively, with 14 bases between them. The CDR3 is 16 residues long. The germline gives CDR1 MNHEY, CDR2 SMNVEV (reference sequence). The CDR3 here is CASSLSRVEGPYEQYY. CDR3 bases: TGTGCCAGCAGTTTATCGCGAGTTGAAGGGCCCTACGAGCAGTACTAC.

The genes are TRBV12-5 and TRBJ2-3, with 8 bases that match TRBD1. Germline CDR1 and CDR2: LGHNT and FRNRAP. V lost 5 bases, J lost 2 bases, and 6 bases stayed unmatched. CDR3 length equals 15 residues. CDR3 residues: CASGQGTGLTDTQYF. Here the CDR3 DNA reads TGTGCTAGTGGTCAAGGGACAGGACTCACAGATACGCAGTATTTT.

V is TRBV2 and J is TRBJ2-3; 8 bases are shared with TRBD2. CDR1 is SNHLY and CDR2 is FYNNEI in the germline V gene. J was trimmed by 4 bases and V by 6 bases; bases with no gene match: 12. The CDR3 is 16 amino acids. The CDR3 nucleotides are TGTGCCAGCAGCGCCCCCCCGGGGGGGGCCCCAGATACGCAGTATTTT. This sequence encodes CASSAPPGGAPDTQYF.

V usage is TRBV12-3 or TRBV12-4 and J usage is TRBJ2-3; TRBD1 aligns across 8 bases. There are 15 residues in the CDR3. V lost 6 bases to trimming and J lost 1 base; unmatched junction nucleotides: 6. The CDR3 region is CASRTGALRTDTQYF. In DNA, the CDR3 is TGTGCCAGCAGGACAGGGGCCCTTCGCACAGATACGCAGTATTTT.

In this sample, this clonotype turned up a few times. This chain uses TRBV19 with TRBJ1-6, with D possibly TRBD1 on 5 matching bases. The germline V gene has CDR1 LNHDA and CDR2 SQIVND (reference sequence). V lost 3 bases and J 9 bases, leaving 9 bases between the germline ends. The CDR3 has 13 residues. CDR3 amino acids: CASSIGGISPLHF. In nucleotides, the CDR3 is TGTGCCAGTAGTATTGGGGGGATTTCACCCCTCCACTTT.

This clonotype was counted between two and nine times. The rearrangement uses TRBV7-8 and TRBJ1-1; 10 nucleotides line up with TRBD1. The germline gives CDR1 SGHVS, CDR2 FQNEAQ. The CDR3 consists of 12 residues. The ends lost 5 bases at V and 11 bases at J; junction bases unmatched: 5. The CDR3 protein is CASSPTGGEAFF. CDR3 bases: TGTGCCAGCAGCCCGACAGGGGGCGAGGCTTTCTTT.

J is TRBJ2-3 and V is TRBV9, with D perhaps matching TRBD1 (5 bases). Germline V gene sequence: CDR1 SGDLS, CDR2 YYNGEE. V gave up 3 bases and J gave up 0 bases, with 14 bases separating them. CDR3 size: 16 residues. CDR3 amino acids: CASSEPTASSTDTQYF. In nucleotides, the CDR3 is TGTGCCAGCAGCGAGCCGACAGCTTCTAGCACAGATACGCAGTATTTT.

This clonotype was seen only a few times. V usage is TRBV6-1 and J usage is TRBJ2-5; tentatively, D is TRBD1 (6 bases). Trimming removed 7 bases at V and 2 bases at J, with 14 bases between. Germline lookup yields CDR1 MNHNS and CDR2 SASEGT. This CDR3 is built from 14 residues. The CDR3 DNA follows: TGTGCCAGCAACAAAGACAGGATACAAGAGACCCAGTACTTC. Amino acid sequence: CASNKDRIQETQYF.

The CDR3: CASSYSPQSSGNTIYF. The CDR3 nucleotides are TGTGCCAGCAGTTATTCCCCCCAGAGCTCTGGAAACACCATATATTTT. This chain links TRBV6-5 with TRBJ1-3; D gene ambiguous. CDR3 length: 16 amino acids. Germline CDR1 MNHEY, CDR2 SVGAGI. The V gene lost 3 bases and the J gene lost 0 bases, with 12 bases spanning the gap.